Given below is one TCR beta chain in context. Produced via immunoSEQ multiplex PCR; TCRdb's table is partial and in-frame only. The data contain approximately 2,300,000 clones, approximately 90% of them seen just once; the ten biggest clones take up around 0.4%. These data are taken from a study of shared clonotypes between healthy human individuals. Germline values: CDR1 MGHRA, CDR2 YSYEKL. The CDR3 is 15 amino acids. Trimming took 1 base from V and 2 from J, leaving 11 bases between them. This chain links TRBV4-1 with TRBJ1-1, with D uncertain. This clonotype originated in a man younger than 30 in good health. Some clones in this sample may be carry-over from other donors' samples. Sample: naive CD4+ T cells from PBMCs. Subset: CD45RA+ positively selected. The CDR3 region has the DNA TGCGCCAGCAGCCAAGGCGGGAATCACAACACTGAAGCTTTCTTT. It encodes CASSQGGNHNTEAFF.